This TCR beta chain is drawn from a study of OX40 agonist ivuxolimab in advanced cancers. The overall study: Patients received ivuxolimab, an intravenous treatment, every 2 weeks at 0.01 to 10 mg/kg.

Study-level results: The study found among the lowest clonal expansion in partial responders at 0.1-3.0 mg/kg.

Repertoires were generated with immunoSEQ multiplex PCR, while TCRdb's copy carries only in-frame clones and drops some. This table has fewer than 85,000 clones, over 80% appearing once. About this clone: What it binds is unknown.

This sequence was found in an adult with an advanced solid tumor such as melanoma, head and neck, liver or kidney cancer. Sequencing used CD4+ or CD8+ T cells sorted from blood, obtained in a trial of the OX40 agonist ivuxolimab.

CDR3: CASSFSGSSYNEQFF. As DNA, the CDR3 is TGTGCCAGCAGTTTTAGCGGGAGCTCCTACAATGAGCAGTTCTTC. This rearrangement joins TRBV7-9 to TRBJ2-1; 9 bases are shared with TRBD2. There are 15 residues in the CDR3. Germline V gene sequence: CDR1 SEHNR, CDR2 FQNEAQ (reference sequence). The ends lost 6 bases at V and 0 bases at J; junction bases unmatched: 3.